This record covers a single T cell receptor beta chain. Antigen: not known. These data belong to a study of T cells in localized non-small cell lung cancer. Overall study results and limits: When the top 100 tumor clones were examined, a median around 50 of them also appeared in the adjacent lung, which was paired and uninvolved. Patients showing higher blood T cell density tended to see longer overall survival. In uninvolved adjacent lung, T cell clonality reached its highest value, exceeding tumor.

Germline values: CDR1 LNHDA, CDR2 SQIVND (reference sequence). The trim removed 7 bases at V and 7 bases at J, leaving 9 bases unmatched. The CDR3 spans 13 residues. The repertoire was sequenced with immunoSEQ multiplex PCR; TCRdb's copy has only in-frame clones and lacks some. The sample has 45,000 to 70,000 clones, 75% to 90% seen once. The chain couples TRBV19 to TRBJ2-5; 7 bases are shared with TRBD1. This receptor was obtained from a woman between 35 and 75 years old with stage I lung adenocarcinoma. The sequencing used peripheral blood, collected before any cancer treatment. DNA for the CDR3: TGTGCCAGTAATACAGGGGCCCCTGGGACCCAGTACTTC. Encoded protein: CASNTGAPGTQYF.